Below, 9 T cell receptor beta chains from the same sample are listed, as sequenced in a study of blood T cell repertoires in COVID-19 (dated by TCRdb to 2020 to 2021). Libraries were built with the immunoSEQ multiplex PCR assay. TCRdb re-hosts the immuneACCESS table, in-frame sequences only. Its copies lack some clones; in the studies checked, an unresolved V gene accounts for under half of them, and the cause for the rest is not known. The sample data list about 120,000 clones, and approximately 87% of these were observed just once. The leading ten clones occupy under 2.5% of the sample. Sequencing used peripheral blood. These receptors were collected from a man aged 25-40 years with acute or convalescent COVID-19.

The chain recombines TRBV25-1 with TRBJ2-1, with D possibly matching TRBD2 (5 bases). The CDR3 extends over 13 amino acids. Trimming left V 6 bases short and J 0 bases short, with 6 bases between. Germline assignment: CDR1 MGHDK and CDR2 SYGVNS. In nucleotides, the CDR3 is TGTGCCAGCAGAGGGAGCTCCTACAATGAGCAGTTCTTC. This encodes CASRGSSYNEQFF.

The chain has TRBV29-1 and TRBJ1-2, with 7 bases fitting TRBD1. The germline gives CDR1 SQVTM, CDR2 ANQGSEA. This CDR3 has 15 amino acids. V shed 6 bases and J 4 bases; nucleotides not matched to a gene: 14. The CDR3, as DNA: TGCAGCGTCGATCCTGACGGGACAGAGGGCTATGGCTACACCTTC. It translates to CSVDPDGTEGYGYTF.

The chain has TRBV27 and TRBJ1-2; unclear D gene. V shed 3 bases and J shed 5 bases, with 13 bases lying between them. Germline V gives CDR1 MNHEY, CDR2 SMNVEV (reference sequence). The CDR3 has 14 residues. Written as DNA, the CDR3 is TGTGCCAGCAGTTTCTATCGACATCCATATGGCTACACCTTC. It specifies CASSFYRHPYGYTF.

This clone has more than one count but fewer than ten. The chain carries TRBV7-9 and TRBJ1-2; D unclear. The CDR3 covers 15 residues. With 5 bases removed from V and 4 bases from J, the gap between germline ends came to 17 bases. Germline CDR1 is SEHNR and CDR2 is FQNEAQ (reference sequence). This CDR3 is CASSEAARLLYGYTF. The CDR3 nucleotides read TGTGCCAGCAGCGAGGCAGCCAGACTCCTCTATGGCTACACCTTC.

The rearrangement joins TRBV19 to TRBJ1-1; weak D call: TRBD1 (5 bases). The CDR3 length is 14 residues. V lost 7 bases, J lost 6 bases, and 18 bases lay in between. CDR1 LNHDA and CDR2 SQIVND come from the germline V gene (reference sequence). The CDR3 coding sequence is TGTGCCAGTAACATCGGGAGGGGTACCGCTGAAGCTTTCTTT. Translated, it gives CASNIGRGTAEAFF. The variable domain in full, with the rest retrieved from reference TRBV19 and TRBJ1-1, is DGGITQSPKYLFRKEGQNVTLSCEQNLNHDAMYWYRQDPGQGLRLIYYSQIVNDFQKGDIAEGYSVSREKKESFPLTVTSAQKNPTAFYLCASNIGRGTAEAFFGQGTRLTVV.

The V gene is TRBV2, the J gene TRBJ1-5, with a tentative D call TRBD1 (5 bases). Germline CDR1 is SNHLY and CDR2 is FYNNEI. This CDR3 has 14 residues. V gave up 6 bases and J gave up 3 bases, with 12 bases separating them. The CDR3 coding sequence is TGTGCCAGCAGACCGAACAGGAACAATCAGCCCCAGCATTTT. Protein: CASRPNRNNQPQHF.

This rearrangement joins TRBV7-3 to TRBJ2-3; TRBD2 aligns across 14 bases. Germline V gene sequence: CDR1 SGHTA, CDR2 FQGTGA. V shed 5 bases, J shed 3 bases, and the junction held 10 bases outside the gene matches. The CDR3 length is 18 residues. The CDR3 loop reads CASSDRTSGGPETDTQYF. CDR3 nucleotide sequence: TGTGCCAGCAGCGACCGGACTAGCGGGGGGCCGGAAACAGATACGCAGTATTTT.

V is TRBV9 and J is TRBJ1-1; tentative D call: TRBD1 (5 bases). The germline V gene has CDR1 SGDLS and CDR2 YYNGEE. Trimming left V 3 bases short and J 0 bases short, with 18 bases between. This CDR3 is built from 17 residues. CDR3 sequence: CASSARFEQVMNTEAFF. The CDR3 coding sequence is TGTGCCAGCAGCGCACGTTTTGAACAGGTTATGAACACTGAAGCTTTCTTT.

The genes are TRBV27 and TRBJ2-7; 7 bases are a match to TRBD2. Germline V gene sequence: CDR1 MNHEY, CDR2 SMNVEV (reference sequence). The CDR3 length is 14 residues. V gave up 2 bases and J gave up 1 base; unmatched junction bases: 2. Here the CDR3 DNA reads TGTGCCAGCAGTTTAACTAGCGCGTCCTACGAGCAGTACGTC. As protein: CASSLTSASYEQYV.